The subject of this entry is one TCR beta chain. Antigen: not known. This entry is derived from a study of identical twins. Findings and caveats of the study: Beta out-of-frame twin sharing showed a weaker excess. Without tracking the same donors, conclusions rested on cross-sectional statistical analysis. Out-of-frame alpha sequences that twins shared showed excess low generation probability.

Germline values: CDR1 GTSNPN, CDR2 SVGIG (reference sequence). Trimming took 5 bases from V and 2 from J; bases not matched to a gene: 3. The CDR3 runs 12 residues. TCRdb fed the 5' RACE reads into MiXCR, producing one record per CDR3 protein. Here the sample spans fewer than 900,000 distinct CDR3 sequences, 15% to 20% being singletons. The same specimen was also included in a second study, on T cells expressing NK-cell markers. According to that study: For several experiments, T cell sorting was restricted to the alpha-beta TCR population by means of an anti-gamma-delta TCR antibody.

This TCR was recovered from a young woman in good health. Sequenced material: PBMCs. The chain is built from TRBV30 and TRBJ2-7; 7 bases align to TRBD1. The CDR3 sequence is CAWGQGAYEQYF. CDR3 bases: TGTGCCTGGGGGCAGGGGGCCTACGAGCAGTACTTC.